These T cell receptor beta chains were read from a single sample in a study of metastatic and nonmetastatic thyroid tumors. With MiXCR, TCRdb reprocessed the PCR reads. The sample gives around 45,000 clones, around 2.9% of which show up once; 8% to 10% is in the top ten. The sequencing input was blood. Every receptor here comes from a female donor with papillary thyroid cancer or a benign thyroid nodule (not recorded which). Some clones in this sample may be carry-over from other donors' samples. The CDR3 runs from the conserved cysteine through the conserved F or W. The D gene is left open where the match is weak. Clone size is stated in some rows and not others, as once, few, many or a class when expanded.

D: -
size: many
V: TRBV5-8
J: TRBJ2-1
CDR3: CASSFGASVYNEQFF
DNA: TGTGCCAGCAGCTTCGGGGCGTCGGTTTACAATGAGCAGTTCTTC

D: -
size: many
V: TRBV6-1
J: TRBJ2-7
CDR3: CASSEVPQEQYF
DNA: TGTGCCAGCAGTGAAGTCCCCCAGGAGCAGTACTTC

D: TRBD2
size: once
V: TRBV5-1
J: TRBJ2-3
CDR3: CASSGTSGTDTQYF
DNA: TGCGCCAGCAGCGGGACTAGCGGGACAGATACGCAGTATTTT

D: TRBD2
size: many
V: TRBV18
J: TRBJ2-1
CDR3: CASSPIGLADNNEQFF
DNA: TGTGCCAGCTCACCAATTGGACTAGCGGATAACAATGAGCAGTTCTTC

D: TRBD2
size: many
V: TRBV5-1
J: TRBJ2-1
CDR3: CASSWQGSGANNEQFF
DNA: TGCGCCAGCAGCTGGCAGGGAAGCGGGGCTAACAATGAGCAGTTCTTC

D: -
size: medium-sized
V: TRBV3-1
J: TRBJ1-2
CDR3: CASSQDLGQGHDYGYTF
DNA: TGTGCCAGCAGCCAAGATCTTGGGCAGGGACATGACTATGGCTACACCTTC

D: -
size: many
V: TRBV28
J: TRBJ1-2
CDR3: CASSFPQGHGYTF
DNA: TGTGCCAGCAGCTTCCCGCAGGGGCATGGCTACACCTTC

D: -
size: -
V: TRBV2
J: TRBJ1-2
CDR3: CASSEGTASYTF
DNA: TGTGCCAGCAGTGAAGGGACAGCGAGCTACACCTTC

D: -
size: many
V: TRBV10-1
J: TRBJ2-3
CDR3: CASSELREKTDTQYF
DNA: TGCGCCAGCAGTGAACTGCGAGAGAAAACAGATACGCAGTATTTT

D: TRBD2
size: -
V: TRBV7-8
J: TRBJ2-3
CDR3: CASSPGLAGAYTDTQYF
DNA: TGTGCCAGCAGCCCCGGACTAGCGGGAGCTTACACAGATACGCAGTATTTT

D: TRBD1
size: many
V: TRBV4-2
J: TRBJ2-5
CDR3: CASSQAGQGAWETQYF
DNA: TGTGCCAGCAGCCAGGCGGGACAGGGGGCTTGGGAGACCCAGTACTTC

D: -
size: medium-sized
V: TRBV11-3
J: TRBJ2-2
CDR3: CASSLVGNTGELFF
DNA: TGTGCCAGCAGCTTGGTCGGAAACACCGGGGAGCTGTTTTTT

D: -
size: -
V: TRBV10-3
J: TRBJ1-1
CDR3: CAISDSRGTGNGISDTEAFF
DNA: TGTGCCATCAGTGATAGTAGGGGTACCGGCAATGGGATCAGTGACACTGAAGCTTTCTTT

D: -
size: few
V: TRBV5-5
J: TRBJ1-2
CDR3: CASSLAGGPNYGYTF
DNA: TGTGCCAGCAGCTTGGCTGGGGGGCCCAACTATGGCTACACCTTC

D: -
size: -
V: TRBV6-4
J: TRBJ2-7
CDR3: CASSDPPRQDLEQYF
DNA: TGTGCCAGCAGTGACCCTCCCCGGCAGGATCTCGAGCAGTACTTC

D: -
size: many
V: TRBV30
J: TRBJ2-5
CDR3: CAWSRGAGAQETQYF
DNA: TGTGCCTGGAGTAGGGGGGCTGGAGCTCAAGAGACCCAGTACTTC

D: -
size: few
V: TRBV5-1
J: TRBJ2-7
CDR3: CASSLDYRAEQYF
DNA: TGCGCCAGCAGCCTCGATTACAGGGCCGAGCAGTACTTC

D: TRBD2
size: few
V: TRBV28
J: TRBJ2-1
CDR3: CATRTSGRGNEQFF
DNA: TGTGCCACCCGGACTAGCGGGAGAGGAAATGAGCAGTTCTTC

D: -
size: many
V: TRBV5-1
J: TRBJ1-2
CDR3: CASSLGRGLAGYTF
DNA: TGCGCCAGCAGCTTGGGTCGGGGCCTGGCGGGCTACACCTTC

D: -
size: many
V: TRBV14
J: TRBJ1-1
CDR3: CASSRLLNTEAFF
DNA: TGTGCCAGCAGCCGACTTTTGAACACTGAAGCTTTCTTT

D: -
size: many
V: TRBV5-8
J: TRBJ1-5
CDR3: CASSLGGHRGNQPQHF
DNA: TGTGCCAGCAGCTTGGGGGGACATCGGGGCAATCAGCCCCAGCATTTT

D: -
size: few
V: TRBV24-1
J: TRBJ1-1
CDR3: CATSSDRNTEAFF
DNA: TGTGCCACCAGCTCCGACAGAAACACTGAAGCTTTCTTT

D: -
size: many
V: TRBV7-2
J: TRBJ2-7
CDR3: CASSPRVDGSYEQYF
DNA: TGTGCCAGCAGTCCCCGGGTAGACGGGAGCTACGAGCAGTACTTC

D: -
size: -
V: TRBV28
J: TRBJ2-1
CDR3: CASSSGRDGYNEQFF
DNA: TGTGCCAGCAGTTCCGGCCGGGACGGCTACAATGAGCAGTTCTTC

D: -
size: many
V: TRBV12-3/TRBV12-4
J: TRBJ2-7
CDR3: CASSLGAVSYEQYF
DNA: TGTGCCAGCAGTTTAGGGGCGGTCTCCTACGAGCAGTACTTC

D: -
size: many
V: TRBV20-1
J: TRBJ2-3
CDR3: CSARKRVPDTQYF
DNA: TGCAGTGCTAGGAAGCGCGTCCCAGATACGCAGTATTTT

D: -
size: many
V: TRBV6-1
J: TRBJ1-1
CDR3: CASSYKDLSDEAFF
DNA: TGTGCCAGCAGTTACAAGGACTTATCTGATGAAGCTTTCTTT

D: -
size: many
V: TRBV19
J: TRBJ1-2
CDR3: CASSPSGGGAYGYTF
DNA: TGTGCCAGTAGTCCCTCAGGAGGAGGGGCCTATGGCTACACCTTC

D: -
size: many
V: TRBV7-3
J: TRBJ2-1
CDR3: CASSLRGLAYNEQFF
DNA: TGTGCCAGCAGCTTAAGGGGTTTAGCCTACAATGAGCAGTTCTTC

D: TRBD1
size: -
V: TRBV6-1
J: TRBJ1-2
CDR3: CASMRDRSYGYTF
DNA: TGTGCCAGCATGAGGGACAGAAGCTATGGCTACACCTTC

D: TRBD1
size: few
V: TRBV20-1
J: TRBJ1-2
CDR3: CSAPNRGRRYGYTF
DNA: TGCAGTGCCCCGAACAGGGGGCGCCGGTATGGCTACACCTTC

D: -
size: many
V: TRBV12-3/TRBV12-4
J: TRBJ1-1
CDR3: CASSFADGTEAFF
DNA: TGTGCCAGCAGTTTCGCGGACGGCACTGAAGCTTTCTTT

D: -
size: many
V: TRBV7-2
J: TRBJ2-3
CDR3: CASRGRGQRYTDTQYF
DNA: TGTGCCAGCAGGGGGCGGGGACAGCGATACACAGATACGCAGTATTTT

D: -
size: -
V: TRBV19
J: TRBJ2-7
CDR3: CASSMGAIYEQYF
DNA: TGTGCCAGTAGTATGGGAGCGATTTACGAGCAGTACTTC

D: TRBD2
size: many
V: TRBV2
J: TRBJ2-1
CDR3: CASRAGTSIRGEQFF
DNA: TGTGCCAGCAGGGCCGGGACTAGCATTCGGGGTGAGCAGTTCTTC

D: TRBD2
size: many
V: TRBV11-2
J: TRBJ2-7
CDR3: CASSLEGGWNYEQYF
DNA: TGTGCCAGCAGCTTAGAGGGGGGGTGGAACTACGAGCAGTACTTC

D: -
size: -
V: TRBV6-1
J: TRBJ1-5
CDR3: CASIAFSNQPQHF
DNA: TGTGCCAGCATCGCCTTTAGCAATCAGCCCCAGCATTTT

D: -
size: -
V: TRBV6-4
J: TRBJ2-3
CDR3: CASRDRSLGTDTQYF
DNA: TGTGCCAGCCGTGACCGCTCCCTCGGCACAGATACGCAGTATTTT

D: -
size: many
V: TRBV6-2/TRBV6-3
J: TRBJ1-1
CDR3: CASSTPRVMNTEAFF
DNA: TGTGCCAGCAGTACGCCCAGGGTGATGAACACTGAAGCTTTCTTT

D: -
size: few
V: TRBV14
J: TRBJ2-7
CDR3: CASSQVGGGGYEQYF
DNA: TGTGCCAGCAGCCAAGTCGGGGGTGGTGGCTACGAGCAGTACTTC

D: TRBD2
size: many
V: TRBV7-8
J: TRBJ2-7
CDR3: CASSSPTSGTPSYEQYF
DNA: TGTGCCAGCAGCTCCCCGACTAGCGGGACGCCTTCCTACGAGCAGTACTTC

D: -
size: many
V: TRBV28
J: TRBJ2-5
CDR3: CASSSEETQYF
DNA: TGTGCCAGCAGCTCGGAAGAGACCCAGTACTTC

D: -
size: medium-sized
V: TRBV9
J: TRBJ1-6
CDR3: CASSVGPGDPLHF
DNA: TGTGCCAGCAGCGTAGGGCCTGGTGATCCCCTCCACTTT

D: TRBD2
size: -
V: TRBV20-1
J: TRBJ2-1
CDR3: CSARAGGSHNGQFF
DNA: TGCAGTGCTAGGGCGGGAGGCTCCCACAATGGGCAGTTCTTC

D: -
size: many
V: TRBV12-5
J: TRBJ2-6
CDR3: CASGSSPRGAGANVLTF
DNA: TGTGCTAGTGGTTCAAGCCCGAGGGGGGCTGGGGCCAACGTCCTGACTTTC

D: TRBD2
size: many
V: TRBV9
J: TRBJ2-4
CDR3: CASSPNSQGLAGTGDLAKNIQYF
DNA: TGTGCCAGCAGCCCGAACTCTCAGGGACTAGCGGGGACGGGGGACCTAGCCAAAAACATTCAGTACTTC

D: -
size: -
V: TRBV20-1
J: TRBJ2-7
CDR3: CSASGGMGEQYF
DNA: TGCAGTGCTAGTGGGGGGATGGGCGAGCAGTACTTC

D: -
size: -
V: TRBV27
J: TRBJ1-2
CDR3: CASIPGNRELYGYTF
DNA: TGTGCCAGCATCCCAGGCAACAGAGAGCTCTATGGCTACACCTTC

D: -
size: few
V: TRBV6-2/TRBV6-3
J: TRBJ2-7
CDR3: CASRGLISTYEQYF
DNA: TGTGCCAGCAGGGGACTGATTTCGACCTACGAGCAGTACTTC